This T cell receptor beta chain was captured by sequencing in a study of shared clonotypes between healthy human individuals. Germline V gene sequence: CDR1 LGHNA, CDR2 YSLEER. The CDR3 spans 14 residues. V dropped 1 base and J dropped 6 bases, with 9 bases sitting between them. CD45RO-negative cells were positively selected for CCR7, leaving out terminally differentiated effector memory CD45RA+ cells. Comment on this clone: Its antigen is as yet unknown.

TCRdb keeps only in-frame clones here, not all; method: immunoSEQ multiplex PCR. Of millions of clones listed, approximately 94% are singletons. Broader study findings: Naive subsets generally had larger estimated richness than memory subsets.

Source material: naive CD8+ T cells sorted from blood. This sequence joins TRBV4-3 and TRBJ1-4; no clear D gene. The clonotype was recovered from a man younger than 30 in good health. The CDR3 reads CASSQGMGYEKLFF. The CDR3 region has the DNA TGCGCCAGCAGCCAAGGGATGGGGTATGAAAAACTGTTTTTT.